The 21 T cell receptor beta chains listed next were all sequenced from one sample in a study of blood T cell repertoires in COVID-19. TCRdb's table, derived via immunoSEQ multiplex PCR, lists solely in-frame clones and lacks some. This table holds approximately 170,000 clones, more than 80% found once. Sequencing used peripheral blood. These receptors all come from a human donor in a cohort sampled during active COVID-19.

The chain employs TRBV7-2 and TRBJ2-5, with 7 nucleotides matching TRBD2. From germline, CDR1 is SGHTA and CDR2 FQGNSA. This CDR3 has 15 residues. Unmatched junction bases numbered 7, after V lost 1 base and J lost 5 bases. CDR3 residues: CASSLGFGLGETQYF. DNA for the CDR3: TGTGCCAGCAGCTTAGGCTTCGGACTAGGGGAGACCCAGTACTTC.

This clone is a singleton in its sample. The CDR3 loop reads CASSPAGAPGELFF. The CDR3 region has the DNA TGTGCCAGCTCCCCTGCGGGAGCTCCCGGGGAGCTGTTTTTT. The gene calls are TRBV18 and TRBJ2-2, with 7 bases that match TRBD2. CDR3 length equals 14 residues. Germline V CDR1 and CDR2: KGHSH, LQKENI. V dropped 6 bases and J dropped 6; count of bases not matched to a gene: 7.

The chain carries TRBV19 and TRBJ1-3; possibly TRBD1 for D (5 bases). Trimming cost V 3 bases and J 0 bases, with 9 bases left between them. Looked up from germline, CDR1 is LNHDA and CDR2 is SQIVND (reference sequence). The CDR3 has 15 residues. This CDR3 is CASSIAGTSGNTIYF. DNA of the CDR3: TGTGCCAGTAGTATTGCGGGGACCTCTGGAAACACCATATATTTT.

This clone turned up a few times. This rearrangement joins TRBV18 to TRBJ2-2; D gene ambiguous. The V and J ends lost 4 bases and 2 bases respectively, with 11 bases between them. Germline V gives CDR1 KGHSH, CDR2 LQKENI. The CDR3 extends over 15 amino acids. The CDR3 region is CASSHYGSNTGELFF. The CDR3 DNA is TGTGCCAGCTCACATTACGGGTCAAACACCGGGGAGCTGTTTTTT.

The chain couples TRBV24-1 to TRBJ1-2; tentative D call: TRBD1 (6 bases). V was trimmed by 0 bases and J by 6 bases, leaving 19 bases between them. The CDR3 runs 17 residues. Germline V gene data show CDR1 as KGHDR and CDR2 as SFDVKD. CDR3 in amino acids: CATSDLSQFGQNHGYTF. Here the CDR3 DNA reads TGTGCCACCAGTGATTTGTCGCAATTTGGACAGAACCATGGCTACACCTTC.

This chain connects TRBV2 to TRBJ2-5; possible D gene TRBD2, 5 bases. The CDR3 spans 13 residues. The V gene's germline CDR1 is SNHLY and CDR2 FYNNEI. V was trimmed by 10 bases and J by 5 bases, leaving 17 bases between them. The CDR3 DNA reads as TGTGCCATCTACTGGAGGCTCCGTGAGACCCAGTACTTC. This gives the protein CAIYWRLRETQYF.

The chain combines TRBV2 with TRBJ1-1; TRBD1 might be the D (5 bases). The CDR3 totals 13 residues. V lost 6 bases to trimming and J lost 7 bases, with 15 bases between them. Germline V lookup: CDR1 SNHLY, CDR2 FYNNEI. The CDR3 bases are TGTGCCAGCAGGGTAGGAGGCGGGGGTGAAGCTTTCTTT. This sequence encodes CASRVGGGGEAFF. The variable domain in full, with the rest retrieved from reference TRBV2 and TRBJ1-1, is EPEVTQTPSHQVTQMGQEVILRCVPISNHLYFYWYRQILGQKVEFLVSFYNNEISEKSEIFDDQFSVERPDGSNFTLKIRSTKLEDSAMYFCASRVGGGGEAFFGQGTRLTVV.

In DNA form, the CDR3 reads TGTGCCAGCAGCTTAGAGGCAGCGATCCTCCGTTACAATGAGCAGTTCTTC. Translated: CASSLEAAILRYNEQFF. The V call is TRBV7-2, the J call TRBJ2-1, with no clear D. There are 17 residues in the CDR3. From germline, CDR1 is SGHTA and CDR2 FQGNSA. Trimming cost V 1 base and J 4 bases, with 17 bases left between them.

The chain recombines TRBV18 with TRBJ2-2; D is uncertain. Deletions cut 6 bases from V and 6 bases from J, with 8 bases between. Germline values: CDR1 KGHSH, CDR2 LQKENI. CDR3 length: 12 residues. The CDR3 region has the DNA TGTGCCAGCTCTCCAATATCCGGGGAGCTGTTTTTT. Its protein is CASSPISGELFF.

The CDR3 protein is CASSPGQPQETQYF. The CDR3 nucleotides are TGTGCCAGCTCACCGGGACAGCCCCAAGAGACCCAGTACTTC. The chain combines TRBV18 with TRBJ2-5; 7 bases match TRBD1. The CDR3 is 14 residues long. Germline V gene data show CDR1 as KGHSH and CDR2 as LQKENI. V lost 3 bases, J lost 1 base, and 2 bases stayed unmatched.

V usage is TRBV19 and J usage is TRBJ1-4, with D possibly matching TRBD1 (5 bases). The length of the CDR3 is 14 residues. Looked up from germline, CDR1 is LNHDA and CDR2 is SQIVND (reference sequence). DNA for the CDR3: TGTGCTTCCCACGGGGGGTCCTTCGGTGAAAAACTGTTTTTT. Its translation is CASHGGSFGEKLFF.

This clone was seen a few times. V is TRBV9 and J is TRBJ1-2; D not certain. V lost 0 bases and J lost 10, with 19 bases in between. Germline V lookup: CDR1 SGDLS, CDR2 YYNGEE. This CDR3 contains 15 residues. The CDR3 reads CASSVGPTLAASYTF. The DNA for the CDR3 is TGTGCCAGCAGCGTAGGTCCCACCCTGGCGGCATCCTACACCTTC.

The chain employs TRBV30 and TRBJ1-1, with TRBD1 matching over 7 bases. V was clipped by 2 bases and J by 3 bases; unmatched bases: 3. Germline lookup yields CDR1 GTSNPN and CDR2 SVGIG (reference sequence). This CDR3 spans 13 amino acids. CDR3 bases: TGTGCCTGGAGTCAGACAGGGTACACTGAAGCTTTCTTT. Translation gives CAWSQTGYTEAFF.

V is TRBV5-4 and J is TRBJ2-7, with 7 positions matching TRBD1. The germline CDR1 and CDR2 sequences are SGHNT and YYREEE (reference sequence). The CDR3 spans 15 residues. With V trimmed by 4 bases and J by 5 bases, 12 bases remained unmatched. The CDR3 is CASSRNLGGPNEQYF. The CDR3 DNA sequence: TGTGCCAGCAGCCGCAACTTAGGGGGCCCTAACGAGCAGTACTTC.

The chain is built from TRBV5-4 and TRBJ2-7; the match to TRBD2 covers 9 bases. CDR1 and CDR2 from the germline V gene are SGHNT and YYREEE (reference sequence). The CDR3 covers 14 residues. The trim removed 4 bases at V and 3 bases at J, leaving 5 bases unmatched. CDR3 loop: CASSISGGGYEQYF. For the CDR3, the DNA is TGTGCCAGCAGCATTAGCGGGGGAGGCTACGAGCAGTACTTC.

There are many counts of this clone. The chain recombines TRBV5-6 with TRBJ2-1, with 7 bases fitting TRBD2. The V segment lost 4 bases and the J segment 5 bases; nucleotides outside the gene matches: 6. The length of the CDR3 is 14 residues. From germline, CDR1 is SGHDT and CDR2 YYEEEE. The CDR3: CASSASGVDNEQFF. The DNA of the CDR3 is TGTGCCAGCAGCGCAAGCGGGGTGGACAATGAGCAGTTCTTC.

In its sample, this clone was seen a few times. This chain connects TRBV27 to TRBJ1-6; D unresolved. Germline V gene data show CDR1 as MNHEY and CDR2 as SMNVEV (reference sequence). The V gene lost 3 bases and the J gene lost 5 bases, with 5 bases spanning the gap. This CDR3 comprises 13 residues. CDR3 DNA sequence: TGTGCCAGCAGTTTTCGGGATAATTCACCCCTCCACTTT. The encoded protein is CASSFRDNSPLHF.

The V and J genes are TRBV7-2 and TRBJ2-1; 10 bases fit TRBD2. Germline CDR1 SGHTA, CDR2 FQGNSA. The CDR3 runs 17 residues. After removal of 1 base from V and 0 bases from J, the junction contained 3 bases not matched to a gene. CDR3: CASSLGASGSSYNEQFF. For the CDR3, the DNA is TGTGCCAGCAGCTTAGGGGCTAGCGGGAGCTCCTACAATGAGCAGTTCTTC.

This chain links TRBV7-8 with TRBJ1-1; TRBD1 agrees at 8 bases. The V segment lost 1 base and the J segment 1 base; nucleotides outside the gene matches: 5. Germline CDR1 is SGHVS and CDR2 is FQNEAQ. CDR3 size: 16 residues. The CDR3 region is CASSLGQGSANTEAFF. As DNA, the CDR3 is TGTGCCAGCAGCTTAGGACAGGGGTCGGCGAACACTGAAGCTTTCTTT.

The count of this clone is one. The chain couples TRBV14 to TRBJ2-1; maybe TRBD1 (5 bases). The CDR3 sequence is 16 residues long. Trimming removed 0 bases from V and 0 bases from J, with 9 bases in between. Germline-derived CDR1 and CDR2 are SGHDN and FVKESK. For the CDR3, the DNA is TGTGCCAGCAGCCAAGAGGGCAGGGCCTCCTACAATGAGCAGTTCTTC. Protein sequence: CASSQEGRASYNEQFF.

This clone was counted a single time. The chain recombines TRBV28 with TRBJ2-5, with a weak D call TRBD1 (5 bases). V shed 6 bases and J shed 0 bases, with 14 bases lying between them. The germline CDR1 and CDR2 sequences are MDHEN and SYDVKM. The CDR3 spans 15 residues. The DNA of the CDR3 is TGTGCCAGCAGCCCTATAACAGGATACCAAGAGACCCAGTACTTC. Protein sequence: CASSPITGYQETQYF.